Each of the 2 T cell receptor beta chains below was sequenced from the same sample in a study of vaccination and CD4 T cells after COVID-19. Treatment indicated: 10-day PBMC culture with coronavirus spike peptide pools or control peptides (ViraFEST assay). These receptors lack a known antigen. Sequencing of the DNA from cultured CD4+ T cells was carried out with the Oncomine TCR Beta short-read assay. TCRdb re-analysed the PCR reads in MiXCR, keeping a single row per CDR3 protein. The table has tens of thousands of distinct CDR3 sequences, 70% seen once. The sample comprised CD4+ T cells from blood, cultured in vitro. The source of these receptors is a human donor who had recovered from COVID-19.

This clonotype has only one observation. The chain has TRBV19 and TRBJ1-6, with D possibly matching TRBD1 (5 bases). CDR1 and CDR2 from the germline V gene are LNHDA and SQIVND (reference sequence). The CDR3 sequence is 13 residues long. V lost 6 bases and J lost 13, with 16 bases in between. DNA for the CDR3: TGTGCCAGTAGCCCCGGGGCGGGGGTGCCCCTCCACTTT. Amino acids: CASSPGAGVPLHF.

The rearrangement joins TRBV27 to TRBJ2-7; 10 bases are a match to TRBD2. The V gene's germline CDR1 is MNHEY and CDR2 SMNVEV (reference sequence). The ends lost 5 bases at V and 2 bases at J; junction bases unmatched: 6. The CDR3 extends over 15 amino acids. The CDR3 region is CASSLRTSGTYEQYF. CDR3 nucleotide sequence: TGTGCCAGCAGTCTAAGGACTAGCGGAACCTACGAGCAGTACTTC.